The 19 T cell receptor beta chains below come from one sample, sequenced in a study of T cells in Graves' hyperthyroidism and ophthalmopathy (dated by TCRdb to the late 2010s). Library prep was done by multiplex PCR. The sample was run on an Illumina HiSeq 2000. Amplification of TCR beta CDR3 regions was carried out from RNA transcripts. The first round of RT-PCR for the TCR CDR3 was performed with the HTBI primer set and the Qiagen OneStep RT-PCR kit. The public reads were run again by TCRdb, first through fastp at Q25 and then through MiXCR, and only productive beta chains were kept. Duplicate CDR3 protein sequences are folded into a single record with the most common DNA and genes. For this sample there are about 570,000 distinct CDR3 sequences; about 45% appear just once. The biggest ten clones account for 15% to 20% of the sample. Sequencing was carried out using peripheral blood or thyroid tissue (not recorded which). The receptor set was obtained from an adult woman with Graves' disease, either hyperthyroidism or ophthalmopathy (not recorded which).

The rearrangement joins TRBV29-1 to TRBJ2-3; possibly TRBD1 or TRBD2 for D (5 bases each). CDR3 length: 14 residues. CDR1 SQVTM and CDR2 ANQGSEA come from the germline V gene. V was shortened by 5 bases and J by 6 bases, with 18 bases between the two germline ends. In DNA form, the CDR3 reads TGCAGCGTTCGTAGGGACCATCGGCTGGATACGCAGTATTTT. Its protein product is CSVRRDHRLDTQYF.

The sample holds many counts of this clonotype. The chain recombines TRBV14 with TRBJ1-2; D is uncertain. V was cut by 3 bases and J by 8 bases, with 13 bases left in between. The CDR3 extends over 13 amino acids. Germline V CDR1 and CDR2: SGHDN, FVKESK. The CDR3 sequence: CASSHELVEGYTF. Here the CDR3 DNA reads TGTGCCAGCAGCCACGAACTTGTGGAAGGCTACACCTTC. Combining the CDR3 with reference TRBV14 and TRBJ1-2 gives the whole variable domain EAGVTQFPSHSVIEKGQTVTLRCDPISGHDNLYWYRRVMGKEIKFLLHFVKESKQDESGMPNNRFLAERTGGTYSTLKVQPAELEDSGVYFCASSHELVEGYTFGSGTRLTVV.

The chain uses TRBV13 and TRBJ2-3, with D perhaps given as TRBD1 or TRBD2 (5 bases each). V shed 4 bases and J shed 2 bases, with 13 bases lying between them. The CDR3 spans 15 residues. Germline V gene data show CDR1 as PRHDT and CDR2 as FYEKMQ (reference sequence). CDR3: CASSSRDLFTDTQYF. In nucleotides, the CDR3 is TGTGCCAGCAGCTCCAGGGACCTCTTCACAGATACGCAGTATTTT.

The V and J genes are TRBV24-1 and TRBJ1-3; weak D call: TRBD1 (6 bases). Looked up from germline, CDR1 is KGHDR and CDR2 is SFDVKD. The germline V and J ends were trimmed by 3 bases and 6 bases, with 17 bases remaining between them. The CDR3 runs to 16 residues. The CDR3: CATSDGQGHRENTIYF. DNA of the CDR3: TGTGCCACCAGTGATGGTCAGGGACACCGGGAAAACACCATATATTTT.

The chain employs TRBV19 and TRBJ2-4, with a possible D match to TRBD2 (5 bases). CDR3 length equals 16 residues. V lost 4 bases to trimming and J lost 8 bases, with 21 bases between them. From germline, CDR1 is LNHDA and CDR2 SQIVND (reference sequence). In nucleotides, the CDR3 is TGTGCCAGTAGTACCCTCCTACTCGCGGCGGGTGACATTCAGTACTTC. This codes for CASSTLLLAAGDIQYF.

The rearrangement links TRBV20-1 to TRBJ1-5, with D unresolved. Germline V gene sequence: CDR1 DFQATT, CDR2 SNEGSKA (reference sequence). Trimming stripped 5 bases from V and 11 bases from J, with 13 bases between. The CDR3 loop spans 11 amino acids. This CDR3 is CSAPDDRAQHF. CDR3 coding DNA: TGCAGTGCTCCAGACGACCGGGCCCAGCATTTT.

As to this clonotype: A much larger clone lies a single base off, so this may be a read error. The chain uses TRBV6-5 and TRBJ1-4; D unclear. Germline CDR1 reads MNHEY; CDR2 reads SVGAGI. The CDR3 contains 16 residues. DNA for the CDR3: TGTGCCAGCAGTTACTCGAGTGGAAGCACTAGTGAAAAACTGTTTTTT. Translated, it gives CASSYSSGSTSEKLFF.

This clonotype was seen more than once but under ten times. The rearrangement uses TRBV9 and TRBJ1-5; D is possibly TRBD1 (6 bases). The length of the CDR3 is 14 residues. V lost 5 bases to trimming and J lost 3 bases, with 12 bases between them. In germline, CDR1 is SGDLS, CDR2 YYNGEE. CDR3 DNA: TGTGCCAGCAGTTCCGGACAGCCCAATCAGCCCCAGCATTTT. Translation: CASSSGQPNQPQHF.

The chain links TRBV7-9 to TRBJ1-4; 7 bases fit TRBD1. With 3 bases clipped from V and 7 bases from J, the junction kept 11 bases outside the gene matches. The CDR3 spans 16 residues. CDR1 and CDR2 (germline): SEHNR, FQNEAQ (reference sequence). Written as DNA, the CDR3 is TGTGCCAGCAGCTTGAGTTCTGACAGGGAGGTTGAAAAACTGTTTTTT. Its protein product is CASSLSSDREVEKLFF.

The chain has TRBV10-3 and TRBJ1-2, with no clear D. Germline loops: CDR1 ENHRY, CDR2 SYGVKD. The CDR3 covers 11 residues. V was pared by 4 bases and J by 8 bases, with 8 bases between. The CDR3 here is CAISALRGYTF. The CDR3 nucleotides are TGTGCCATCAGTGCTTTGAGGGGCTACACCTTC.

This chain connects TRBV19 to TRBJ2-6; possibly TRBD1 for D (5 bases). CDR1 is LNHDA and CDR2 is SQIVND in the germline V gene (reference sequence). V was shortened by 2 bases and J by 9 bases, with 5 bases between the two germline ends. CDR3 length: 12 amino acids. CDR3 region: CASSIRGNVLTF. The CDR3 region has the DNA TGTGCCAGTAGTATAAGGGGCAACGTCCTGACTTTC.

The J gene is TRBJ1-5, the V gene TRBV7-9, with D maybe TRBD1 (5 bases). Germline values: CDR1 SEHNR, CDR2 FQNEAQ (reference sequence). This CDR3 contains 15 residues. Trimming stripped 3 bases from V and 4 bases from J, with 13 bases between. In DNA, the CDR3 is TGTGCCAGCAGCTTCTTCAGGGCAACAAATCAGCCCCAGCATTTT. Protein: CASSFFRATNQPQHF.

V is TRBV29-1 and J is TRBJ2-7, with a possible D match to TRBD2 (5 bases). This CDR3 is built from 11 residues. Trimming took 3 bases from V and 4 from J, leaving 7 bases between them. The germline V gene encodes CDR1 SQVTM and CDR2 ANQGSEA. CDR3 residues: CSVEGRYEQYF. DNA of the CDR3: TGCAGCGTTGAGGGGAGATACGAGCAGTACTTC.

This clonotype was seen at least ten times. Written as DNA, the CDR3 is TGTGCCAGGAGCCTACCCGGGAGTGCCACCGGGGAGCTGTTTTTT. Residues: CARSLPGSATGELFF. The chain links TRBV19 to TRBJ2-2; D possibly corresponds to TRBD2 (6 bases). CDR1 is LNHDA and CDR2 is SQIVND in the germline V gene (reference sequence). The length of the CDR3 is 15 residues. Trimming took off 9 bases at V and 4 bases at J, with 18 bases between the two ends.

This clonotype was detected many times. The chain recombines TRBV5-1 with TRBJ2-5; 8 bases line up with TRBD1. Trimming took 4 bases from V and 2 from J; bases not matched to a gene: 7. Germline-derived CDR1 and CDR2 are SGHRS and YFSETQ. There are 15 residues in the CDR3. The CDR3 sequence: CASSHGTGLQETQYF. In nucleotides, the CDR3 is TGCGCCAGCAGCCATGGGACAGGACTACAAGAGACCCAGTACTTC.

This clonotype was picked up a small number of times. The gene calls are TRBV20-1 and TRBJ1-5; tentatively, D is TRBD1 (5 bases). Germline V gives CDR1 DFQATT, CDR2 SNEGSKA (reference sequence). V gave up 5 bases and J gave up 7 bases, with 15 bases separating them. The CDR3 covers 13 residues. The CDR3: CSAGTELDQPQHF. The CDR3 coding sequence is TGCAGTGCTGGGACGGAACTCGACCAGCCCCAGCATTTT.

This clonotype was detected ten times or more. The chain couples TRBV5-1 to TRBJ1-1; 7 nucleotides align to TRBD1. The germline V gene has CDR1 SGHRS and CDR2 YFSETQ. V lost 3 bases and J lost 7; bases outside the gene matches: 6. This CDR3 contains 13 residues. Here the CDR3 DNA reads TGCGCCAGCAGCTCGGGACAGCCCAATGAAGCTTTCTTT. It specifies CASSSGQPNEAFF.

The V call is TRBV4-1, the J call TRBJ1-2, with a possible D match to TRBD1 (5 bases). The V gene's germline CDR1 is MGHRA and CDR2 YSYEKL. Trimming pared 0 bases from V and 7 bases from J, leaving 9 bases between. The CDR3 contains 13 residues. DNA of the CDR3: TGCGCCAGCAGCCAAGACAGGGCCCGTGGCTACACCTTC. As protein: CASSQDRARGYTF.

A remark on this clonotype: At one of its ends the junction is not consistent with the germline gene, which may arise from a read error. This chain links TRBV7-9 with TRBJ2-2; maybe TRBD1 (5 bases). From germline, CDR1 is SEHNR and CDR2 FQNEAQ (reference sequence). CDR3 length: 15 amino acids. The CDR3 is CASSPRTYPTGELFF. The CDR3 region has the DNA TGCGCCAGCAGCCCTAGGACATATCCCACCGGGGAGCTGTTTTTT.